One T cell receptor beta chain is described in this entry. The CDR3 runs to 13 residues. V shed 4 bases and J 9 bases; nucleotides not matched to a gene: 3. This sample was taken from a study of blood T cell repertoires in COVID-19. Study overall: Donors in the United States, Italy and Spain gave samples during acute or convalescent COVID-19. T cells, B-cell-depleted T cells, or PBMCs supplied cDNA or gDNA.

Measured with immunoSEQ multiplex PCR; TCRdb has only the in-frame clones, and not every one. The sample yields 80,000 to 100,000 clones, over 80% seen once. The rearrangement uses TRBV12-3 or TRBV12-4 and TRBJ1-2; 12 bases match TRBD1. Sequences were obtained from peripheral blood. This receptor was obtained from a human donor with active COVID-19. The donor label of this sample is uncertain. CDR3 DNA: TGTGCCAGCAGTTCGGGACAGGGGGCTCGCTACACCTTC. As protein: CASSSGQGARYTF.